One sample yielded the 3 T cell receptor beta chains listed below, sequenced in a study of regulatory T cells after allogeneic stem cell transplantation. Amplification of the TCR beta CDR3 region followed SMARTer RACE reverse transcription of RNA. TCRdb called the 5' RACE reads again in MiXCR, with one record for every CDR3 protein. Among some 5,000 distinct CDR3 sequences listed, more than 95% were seen once. The sample in question was sorted CD4+ T cells from blood (whether regulatory or conventional is not recorded), obtained 30 days after allogeneic stem cell transplant. The receptors originated from a human patient who had an allogeneic stem cell transplant, so the T cells may come from the graft donor.

The chain combines TRBV11-2 with TRBJ2-7, with D perhaps matching TRBD1 or TRBD2 (5 bases each). Trimming cost V 1 base and J 2 bases, with 12 bases left between them. This CDR3 spans 15 amino acids. Per germline, CDR1 SGHAT and CDR2 FQNNGV. The CDR3 DNA reads TGTGCCAGCAGCTTAGGACGAGGGGCTACCTACGAGCAGTACTTC. Translated: CASSLGRGATYEQYF.

Here the CDR3 reads CGRAPTACCPKSQFF. The CDR3 DNA follows: TGCGGTCGCGCTCCGACTGCCTGCTGCCCAAAGAGCCAGTTCTTC. V is TRBV20-1 and J is TRBJ2-1; D gene ambiguous. The germline V gene encodes CDR1 DFQATT and CDR2 SNEGSKA (reference sequence). The CDR3 is 15 residues long.

Note on this clonotype: One end of the junction varies from germline; a read error may be responsible. J is TRBJ2-1 and V is TRBV24-1; D is unclear. This CDR3 is built from 12 residues. The germline gives CDR1 KGHDR, CDR2 SFDVKD. Here the CDR3 DNA reads TGTGCCAGCGGAAGCTCCTACAATGGGCAGTTCTTC. Residues: CASGSSYNGQFF.